The rows below give T cell receptor beta chains drawn from one sample of a study of neurological immune-mediated disorders. TCRdb processed the 5' RACE reads anew with MiXCR; each CDR3 protein has one entry. The repertoire holds tens of thousands of distinct CDR3 sequences, with around 5.5% as singletons. Sequenced material: PBMCs. The receptors stem from a man aged 18 to 29 with multiple sclerosis. Each CDR3 is given with its conserved first and last residue. D genes are given only for firm matches. Clone size is not always given. Where it is, it says once, few, many or a class for expanded clones.

len | abundance | j_gene | d_gene | v_gene | CDR3aa | CDR3nt
16 | many | TRBJ1-3 | NA | TRBV7-2 | CASSPVHAGSGNTIYF | TGTGCCAGCAGCCCAGTCCATGCGGGTTCTGGAAACACCATATATTTT
14 | many | TRBJ2-3 | NA | TRBV12-3/TRBV12-4 | CASSPLGGTDTQYF | TGTGCCAGCAGTCCTCTGGGGGGCACAGATACGCAGTATTTT
14 | NA | TRBJ2-2 | NA | TRBV6-4 | CASSGERNTGELFF | TGTGCCAGCAGTGGTGAGCGGAACACCGGGGAGCTGTTTTTT
14 | NA | TRBJ1-1 | NA | TRBV7-6 | CASSPKLRDTEAFF | TGTGCCAGCAGCCCGAAACTAAGGGACACTGAAGCTTTCTTT
11 | few | TRBJ1-2 | NA | TRBV20-1 | CSARRRLIKTF | TGCAGTGCTAGGAGGCGGTTGATCAAAACCTTC
17 | many | TRBJ2-3 | NA | TRBV21-1 | CASSTPRKGYSTDTQYF | TGTGCCAGCAGCACCCCTAGGAAGGGGTACAGCACAGATACGCAGTATTTT
16 | many | TRBJ1-4 | NA | TRBV20-1 | CSARKSGGWANEKLFF | TGCAGTGCTAGAAAGAGCGGGGGGTGGGCTAATGAAAAACTGTTTTTT
12 | many | TRBJ1-1 | NA | TRBV5-4 | CASSLVSGQAFF | TGTGCCAGCAGCTTGGTCTCAGGGCAGGCTTTCTTT
16 | many | TRBJ1-3 | NA | TRBV12-3/TRBV12-4 | CASSPPTVLSGNTIYF | TGTGCCAGCAGTCCACCGACCGTTCTCTCTGGAAACACCATATATTTT
12 | many | TRBJ1-1 | NA | TRBV3-1 | CASSQDYREAFF | TGTGCCAGCAGCCAAGATTATAGGGAAGCTTTCTTT
13 | many | TRBJ1-2 | NA | TRBV18 | CASSPPGGAGYTF | TGTGCCAGCTCACCACCGGGGGGCGCGGGCTACACCTTC
15 | many | TRBJ2-3 | TRBD1 | TRBV7-2 | CASRPPGQGLDTQYF | TGTGCCAGCAGACCCCCGGGACAGGGATTAGATACGCAGTATTTT
16 | many | TRBJ1-2 | NA | TRBV20-1 | CSARDRRSGVTYGYTF | TGCAGTGCTAGAGATCGTCGGAGTGGAGTCACCTATGGCTACACCTTC
15 | many | TRBJ1-6 | TRBD1 | TRBV7-3 | CASSSQGFGNSPLNF | TGTGCCAGCAGCTCACAGGGGTTCGGTAATTCACCCCTCAACTTT
15 | many | TRBJ1-3 | NA | TRBV7-3 | CASSSPTSSGNTIYF | TGTGCCAGCAGCTCTCCGACCAGCTCTGGAAACACCATATATTTT
12 | many | TRBJ1-1 | TRBD1 | TRBV2 | CASSGTGTEAFF | TGTGCCAGCTCCGGGACAGGGACCGAAGCTTTCTTT
14 | few | TRBJ2-3 | NA | TRBV7-2 | CASSLAGTFDTQYF | TGTGCCAGCAGCTTAGCCGGAACCTTCGATACGCAGTATTTT
14 | many | TRBJ2-2 | NA | TRBV5-1 | CASSLDRAGGELFF | TGCGCCAGCAGCTTGGACAGGGCCGGCGGGGAGCTGTTTTTT
15 | many | TRBJ2-7 | TRBD1 | TRBV3-1 | CASSQGQGAGYEQYF | TGTGCCAGCAGCCAAGGACAGGGGGCCGGGTACGAGCAGTACTTC
13 | NA | TRBJ2-3 | TRBD2 | TRBV20-1 | CSATSGSTDTQYF | TGCAGTGCTACTAGCGGGAGCACAGATACGCAGTATTTT
14 | many | TRBJ2-1 | NA | TRBV10-3 | CAISVDLSYNEQFF | TGTGCCATCAGTGTTGACCTCTCCTACAATGAGCAGTTCTTC
14 | many | TRBJ1-1 | NA | TRBV6-6 | CASSSRAGTTEAFF | TGTGCCAGCAGTTCGAGGGCGGGAACCACTGAAGCTTTCTTT
13 | many | TRBJ2-1 | TRBD2 | TRBV29-1 | CSVVGLAGGYTFF | TGCAGCGTTGTGGGACTAGCGGGAGGTTATACGTTCTTC
15 | many | TRBJ2-1 | NA | TRBV5-1 | CASSLEANSYNEQFF | TGCGCCAGCAGCTTGGAAGCAAACTCCTACAATGAGCAGTTCTTC
13 | NA | TRBJ1-1 | NA | TRBV11-2 | CASSLDLRYEAFF | TGTGCCAGCAGCTTAGATTTGAGGTATGAAGCTTTCTTT